The 9 T cell receptor beta chains given below trace back to one sample, sequenced in a study of T cells in Graves' hyperthyroidism and ophthalmopathy. Template material for amplifying TCR beta CDR3 regions consisted of RNA transcripts. With the HTBI primer set, the TCR CDR3 went through a first round of RT-PCR. A single record per CDR3 protein comes from TCRdb applying MiXCR to the multiplex PCR reads. The repertoire holds roughly 500,000 distinct CDR3 sequences, with 24% as singletons. Sequencing input: blood. The receptors here all came from a woman in her twenties or thirties with Graves' ophthalmopathy.

This clonotype was detected ten times or more. The chain links TRBV18 to TRBJ2-7; possibly TRBD2 for D (6 bases). Germline CDR1 and CDR2: KGHSH and LQKENI. The ends were cut back, 2 bases at V and 4 bases at J, with 12 bases in the middle. The CDR3 extends over 14 amino acids. The CDR3: CASSPMEGPYEQYF. Here the CDR3 DNA reads TGTGCCAGCTCACCAATGGAGGGACCTTACGAGCAGTACTTC.

Remarks on this clonotype: One junction end does not reproduce the germline sequence, and a read error may be involved. The chain employs TRBV5-1 and TRBJ1-1; maybe TRBD1 (5 bases). Germline loops: CDR1 SGHRS, CDR2 YFSETQ. The CDR3 spans 15 residues. The CDR3 sequence is CASSRREGQGTEVFF. The CDR3 nucleotides are TGCGCCAGCAGCCGCAGGGAGGGGCAAGGCACTGAAGTTTTCTTT.

This chain joins TRBV6-1 and TRBJ2-5; 13 bases agree with TRBD2. There are 16 residues in the CDR3. The J segment lost 4 bases and the V segment lost 6 bases, leaving 8 bases of the junction unmatched. The germline gives CDR1 MNHNS, CDR2 SASEGT. CDR3 protein: CASSMRLAGGLETQYF. DNA for the CDR3: TGTGCCAGCAGCATGCGACTAGCGGGGGGACTAGAGACCCAGTACTTC.

This clonotype occurred many times. The chain links TRBV7-2 to TRBJ2-7, with 7 bases identical to TRBD1. J lost 3 bases, V lost 5 bases, and 10 bases had no gene match. The CDR3 has 15 residues. The V gene's germline CDR1 is SGHTA and CDR2 FQGNSA. The CDR3 is CASSQTGTAFYEQYF. CDR3 coding DNA: TGTGCCAGCAGCCAAACCGGGACAGCCTTCTACGAGCAGTACTTC.

The CDR3 region is CAWRGDVLAYGYTF. CDR3 bases: TGTGCCTGGAGGGGGGACGTCCTTGCCTATGGCTACACCTTC. This chain links TRBV30 with TRBJ1-2, with TRBD1 as a possible D gene (5 bases). CDR1 and CDR2 from the germline V gene are GTSNPN and SVGIG (reference sequence). V was trimmed by 3 bases and J by 4 bases, leaving 15 bases between them. The CDR3 has 14 amino acids. Using reference TRBV30 and TRBJ1-2 for the parts outside the CDR3, the full variable domain is SQTIHQWPATLVQPVGSPLSLECTVEGTSNPNLYWYRQAAGRGLQLLFYSVGIGQISSEVPQNLSASRPQDRQFILSSKKLLLSDSGFYLCAWRGDVLAYGYTFGSGTRLTVV.

This clonotype was counted many times. This chain joins TRBV20-1 and TRBJ1-2; D is perhaps TRBD1 (6 bases). The CDR3 extends over 14 amino acids. Looked up from germline, CDR1 is DFQATT and CDR2 is SNEGSKA (reference sequence). Deletions cut 6 bases from V and 3 bases from J, with 17 bases between. CDR3 sequence: CSASDRRPYYGYTF. The CDR3 nucleotides are TGCAGTGCGTCCGACAGGAGACCTTACTATGGCTACACCTTC.

Many counts were recorded for this clonotype. This chain links TRBV29-1 with TRBJ2-5, with D perhaps assigned TRBD1 or TRBD2 (6 bases each). Trimming stripped 5 bases from V and 0 bases from J, with 19 bases between. Germline V gene sequence: CDR1 SQVTM, CDR2 ANQGSEA. The CDR3 loop spans 16 amino acids. The CDR3 DNA reads TGCAGCGTTCTTTCCAGTACCGGGGGCCACCAAGAGACCCAGTACTTC. This sequence encodes CSVLSSTGGHQETQYF.

In its sample, this clonotype was seen many times. The chain couples TRBV27 to TRBJ2-7; a possible D gene is TRBD1 (5 bases). There are 13 residues in the CDR3. V lost 8 bases and J 3 bases, leaving 14 bases between the germline ends. In germline, CDR1 is MNHEY, CDR2 SMNVEV (reference sequence). The CDR3, as DNA: TGTGCCAGCGGGTACGACAGAGGCTACGAGCAGTACTTC. It yields the protein CASGYDRGYEQYF.

Many counts were recorded for this clonotype. The chain links TRBV12-3 or TRBV12-4 to TRBJ2-5, with D maybe TRBD2 (5 bases). This CDR3 region has 13 residues. Trimming pared 6 bases from V and 2 bases from J, leaving 10 bases between. The CDR3 loop is CASRRETQETQYF. The CDR3 DNA is TGTGCCAGCAGGAGGGAGACGCAAGAGACCCAGTACTTC.